This TCR beta chain was found in a study of control samples from healthy donors and cancer patients. V lost 5 bases and J lost 7; bases outside the gene matches: 4. Per germline, CDR1 LNHDA and CDR2 SQIVND (reference sequence). The CDR3 spans 13 residues. Measured with immunoSEQ multiplex PCR; TCRdb has only the in-frame clones, and not every one. This table has 70,000 to 80,000 clones, around 90% appearing once. The V call is TRBV19, the J call TRBJ1-5; TRBD1 matches at 8 bases. The source of this sequence is a woman aged 60-75 years with head and neck cancer. The specimen sequenced was PBMCs. The CDR3 spells CASSQTGGQPQHF. As DNA, the CDR3 is TGTGCCAGTAGTCAAACAGGGGGGCAGCCCCAGCATTTT. The whole variable domain, remainder taken from reference TRBV19 and TRBJ1-5, is DGGITQSPKYLFRKEGQNVTLSCEQNLNHDAMYWYRQDPGQGLRLIYYSQIVNDFQKGDIAEGYSVSREKKESFPLTVTSAQKNPTAFYLCASSQTGGQPQHFGDGTRLSIL.